This T cell receptor beta chain was recovered during a study of T cell responses to AZD1222 COVID-19 vaccine. Notes on this clone: The antigen is not known.

Overall study findings and caveats: The study reported that nearly half of spike-specific TCRs target unmutated variant regions.

V lost 5 bases to trimming and J lost 6 bases, with 13 bases between them. The V gene's germline CDR1 is MNHEY and CDR2 SMNVEV (reference sequence). The CDR3 length is 13 residues. Profiling relied on immunoSEQ multiplex PCR, and the TCRdb table lists in-frame clones only, not all of them. In the table there are about 130,000 clones, over 90% of which are singletons. The chain has TRBV27 and TRBJ1-2, with D perhaps TRBD1 (5 bases). Sequences were derived from peripheral blood, sampled on day 0 of AZD1222 vaccination. The source of this sequence is an adult in good health. The CDR3 nucleotides are TGTGCCAGCAGTCCATCCCAGGACAATGGCTACACCTTC. Protein product: CASSPSQDNGYTF.